This T cell receptor (beta chain) appears in the sequencing data of a study of shared clonotypes between healthy human individuals. Study-wide results and caveats: Few donors restricted represented genetic and exposure-history diversity.

Remarks on this clone: Its target is unknown.

The donors were adults (healthy and HIV-negative) with no recent acute infections or vaccinations. CD45RA+ naive and CD45RA-negative memory subsets were separated from CD4+ cells. The assay was run at deep level. Assay used: immunoSEQ multiplex PCR; TCRdb lists only in-frame clones, some missing. The sample lists over a million clones; 78% were seen once. CDR1 SGHRS and CDR2 YFSETQ come from the germline V gene. CDR3 length: 14 amino acids. The V gene lost 2 bases and the J gene lost 4 bases, with 11 bases spanning the gap. The V call is TRBV5-1, the J call TRBJ2-3; D is unresolved. What was sequenced was memory CD4+ T cells from PBMCs. Subset indicated: CD45RA-negative fraction. This TCR came from a man aged 18 to 29 in good health. Some clones in this sample may be carry-over from other donors' samples. The CDR3 loop reads CASSFRSPPDTQYF. The CDR3 coding sequence is TGCGCCAGCAGCTTCAGGAGTCCCCCAGATACGCAGTATTTT.